The T cell receptor (beta chain) described here comes from a study of T cells in Graves' hyperthyroidism and ophthalmopathy. Amplified TCR beta CDR3 regions came from RNA transcripts. The TCR CDR3 first-round RT-PCR relied on the HTBI primer set. TCRdb re-derived calls from the multiplex PCR reads in MiXCR, one entry per CDR3 protein. The data show around 570,000 distinct CDR3 sequences, 20% seen once. This clonotype has more than one count but fewer than ten. The CDR3 extends over 16 amino acids. Germline V gives CDR1 SGHKS, CDR2 YYEKEE (reference sequence). V lost 3 bases to trimming and J lost 6 bases; unmatched junction nucleotides: 11.

This rearrangement joins TRBV5-5 to TRBJ1-5; 8 nucleotides agree with TRBD1. The sequence came from a man aged 40-55 years with Graves' ophthalmopathy. The sample was blood. CDR3 region: CASSSWPGQGGQPQHF. The DNA of the CDR3 is TGTGCCAGCAGCTCATGGCCCGGACAGGGTGGTCAGCCCCAGCATTTT.